This TCR beta chain was identified in a study of human T cells and chemical hapten exposure. Study in general: Recorded diagnoses among the mostly female patients were alopecia areata, totalis or universalis.

Authors' processing steps: From 23,224 to 690,600 TCRs were found per sample, with a median of approximately 92,000. TCRdb used MiXCR to reprocess the RACE reads, holding one entry per CDR3 protein. In this record, the V and J calls reflect TCRdb's handling and not the investigators' own analysis. Seen here are some 110,000 distinct CDR3 sequences, roughly an eighth observed once, and the top ten hold 1.1% to 1.5%. As for time point: patch test 1, 2 weeks after DPC sensitization. Specified treatment: therapeutic diphenylcyclopropenone sensitization with weekly scalp DPC. Unfractionated whole blood served as the source for total RNA extraction. This material consisted of whole blood, taken in connection with sensitization to the hapten diphenylcyclopropenone (DPC). This receptor was taken from a woman aged 45-59 years with alopecia areata. Some clones in this sample may be carry-over from other donors' samples.

The DNA of the CDR3 is TGTGCCAGTCGGAACACCCCTTACGAGCAGTACTTC. Its translation: CASRNTPYEQYF. J is TRBJ2-7 and V is TRBV28; D is uncertain. The germline gives CDR1 MDHEN, CDR2 SYDVKM. The CDR3 loop spans 12 amino acids. V shed 9 bases and J shed 4 bases, with 13 bases lying between them.